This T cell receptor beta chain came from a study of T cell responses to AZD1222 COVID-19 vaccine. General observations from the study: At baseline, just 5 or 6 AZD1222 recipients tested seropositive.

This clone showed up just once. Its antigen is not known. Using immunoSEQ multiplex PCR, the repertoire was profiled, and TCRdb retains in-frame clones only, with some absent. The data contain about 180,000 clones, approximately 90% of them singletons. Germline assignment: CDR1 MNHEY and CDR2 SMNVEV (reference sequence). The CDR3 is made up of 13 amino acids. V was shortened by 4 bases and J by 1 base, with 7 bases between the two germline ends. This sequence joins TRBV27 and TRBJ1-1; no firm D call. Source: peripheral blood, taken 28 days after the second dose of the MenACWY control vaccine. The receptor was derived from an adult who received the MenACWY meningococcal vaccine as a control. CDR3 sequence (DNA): TGTGCCAGCAGTTCCCTCGGGAACACTGAAGCTTTCTTT. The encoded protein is CASSSLGNTEAFF.